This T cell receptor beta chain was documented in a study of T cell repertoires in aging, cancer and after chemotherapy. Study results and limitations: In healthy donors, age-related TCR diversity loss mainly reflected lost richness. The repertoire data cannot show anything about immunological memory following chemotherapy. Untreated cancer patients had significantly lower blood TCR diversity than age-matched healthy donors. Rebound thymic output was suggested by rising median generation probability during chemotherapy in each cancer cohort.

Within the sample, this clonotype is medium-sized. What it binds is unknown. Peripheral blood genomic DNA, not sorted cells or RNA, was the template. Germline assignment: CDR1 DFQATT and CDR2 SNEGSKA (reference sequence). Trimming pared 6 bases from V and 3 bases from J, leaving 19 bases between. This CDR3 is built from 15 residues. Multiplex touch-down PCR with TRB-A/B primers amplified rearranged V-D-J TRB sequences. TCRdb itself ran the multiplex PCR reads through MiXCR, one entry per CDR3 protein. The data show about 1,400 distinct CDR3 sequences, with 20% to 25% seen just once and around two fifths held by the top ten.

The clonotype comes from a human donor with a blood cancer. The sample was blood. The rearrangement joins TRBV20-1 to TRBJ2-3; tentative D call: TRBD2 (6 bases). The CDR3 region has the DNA TGCAGTGCCCTGCGGGACTCCCGCGGGACAGATACGCAGTATTTT. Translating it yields CSALRDSRGTDTQYF.